This is a list of T cell receptor beta chains from one sample in a study of blood T cell repertoires in COVID-19. TCRdb's table, derived via immunoSEQ multiplex PCR, lists solely in-frame clones and lacks some. The sample contains 90,000 or so clones, approximately 85% of which appear only once. Source material: peripheral blood. Receptor source: a human donor in a cohort sampled during active COVID-19. Each CDR3 is given with its conserved first and last residue. The order of the fields is clone size, D gene, J gene, V gene, CDR3 length, CDR3 DNA, CDR3 protein. The D gene is left open where the match is weak. Not every row has a clone size; where given, it reads once, few, many or a size class.

size: NA
D: NA
J: TRBJ2-4
V: TRBV7-9
length: 16
DNA: TGTGCCAGCAGCTTAGGAGATAGACAGGTTAAAAACATTCAGTACTTC
CDR3: CASSLGDRQVKNIQYF

size: NA
D: NA
J: TRBJ2-3
V: TRBV7-2
length: 14
DNA: TGTGCCAGCAGCTTATTCCGGAGCACAGATACGCAGTATTTT
CDR3: CASSLFRSTDTQYF

size: NA
D: TRBD1
J: TRBJ2-5
V: TRBV5-1
length: 15
DNA: TGCGCCAGCAGCTCGAGGACAGGGGGCGGAGAGACCCAGTACTTC
CDR3: CASSSRTGGGETQYF

size: NA
D: TRBD2
J: TRBJ2-3
V: TRBV2
length: 13
DNA: TGTGCCAGAGACGGGGGGGCGACAGATACGCAGTATTTT
CDR3: CARDGGATDTQYF

size: NA
D: TRBD2
J: TRBJ2-7
V: TRBV7-9
length: 15
DNA: TGTGCCAGCAGCCATAGCGGGACATACTCCTACGAGCAGTACTTC
CDR3: CASSHSGTYSYEQYF

size: many
D: TRBD2
J: TRBJ2-3
V: TRBV10-3
length: 15
DNA: TGTGCCATCAGACACACTAGCGGGAGTTCCGATACGCAGTATTTT
CDR3: CAIRHTSGSSDTQYF

size: once
D: TRBD1
J: TRBJ2-1
V: TRBV7-8
length: 16
DNA: TGTGCCAGCAGCCCACTCGGGACAGGGGGAGACAATGAGCAGTTCTTC
CDR3: CASSPLGTGGDNEQFF

size: NA
D: TRBD2
J: TRBJ2-2
V: TRBV19
length: 14
DNA: TGTGCCAGTAGTAGCGGGGGTCCCACCGGGGAGCTGTTTTTT
CDR3: CASSSGGPTGELFF

size: NA
D: TRBD2
J: TRBJ2-7
V: TRBV28
length: 13
DNA: TGTGCCAGCAGTGGGGGGGGCTCCTACGAGCAGTACTTC
CDR3: CASSGGGSYEQYF

size: NA
D: NA
J: TRBJ2-5
V: TRBV28
length: 14
DNA: TGTGCCAGCAGTTCCCGAGGCAGGGGTCAGACCCAGTACTTC
CDR3: CASSSRGRGQTQYF

size: NA
D: NA
J: TRBJ2-1
V: TRBV7-9
length: 13
DNA: TGTGCCAGCAGCTTTGCAATCCGGAATGAGCAGTTCTTC
CDR3: CASSFAIRNEQFF

size: NA
D: NA
J: TRBJ2-2
V: TRBV5-1
length: 16
DNA: TGCGCCAGCAGCTTGCGAGGGGACTCGAACACCGGGGAGCTGTTTTTT
CDR3: CASSLRGDSNTGELFF

size: NA
D: NA
J: TRBJ2-7
V: TRBV28
length: 11
DNA: TGTGCCAGCAGTTTGGGCCAGAAGGAGTACTTC
CDR3: CASSLGQKEYF

size: NA
D: NA
J: TRBJ2-3
V: TRBV5-6
length: 13
DNA: TGTGCCAGTGGAGACTACAGCACAGATACGCAGTATTTT
CDR3: CASGDYSTDTQYF

size: NA
D: TRBD2
J: TRBJ2-7
V: TRBV7-9
length: 15
DNA: TGTGCCAGCAGCTTAGGACTAGCGGGGCGTGAGGAGCAGTACTTC
CDR3: CASSLGLAGREEQYF

size: NA
D: TRBD1
J: TRBJ2-3
V: TRBV30
length: 14
DNA: TGTGCCTGGACGGACAGGCCTAGCACAGATACGCAGTATTTT
CDR3: CAWTDRPSTDTQYF

size: NA
D: NA
J: TRBJ1-1
V: TRBV6-6
length: 13
DNA: TGTGCCAGCAGGGCCCGACAGGCCACTGAAGCTTTCTTT
CDR3: CASRARQATEAFF

size: NA
D: NA
J: TRBJ1-1
V: TRBV5-8
length: 16
DNA: TGTGCCAGCAGGCGATATGGGGGACTAGAAAACACTGAAGCTTTCTTT
CDR3: CASRRYGGLENTEAFF

size: NA
D: TRBD2
J: TRBJ2-1
V: TRBV5-1
length: 15
DNA: TGCGCCAGCAGCTTGAAACTAGCGGGAGTAAATGAGCAGTTCTTC
CDR3: CASSLKLAGVNEQFF

size: NA
D: TRBD2
J: TRBJ2-6
V: TRBV7-8
length: 18
DNA: TGTGCCAGCAGCTCACTAGCGGGGGGGCCTTATGGGGCCAACGTCCTGACTTTC
CDR3: CASSSLAGGPYGANVLTF

size: NA
D: NA
J: TRBJ1-6
V: TRBV19
length: 14
DNA: TGTGCCAGTACATCGAGCTCCTATAATTCACCCCTCCACTTT
CDR3: CASTSSSYNSPLHF

size: few
D: TRBD1
J: TRBJ1-4
V: TRBV7-2
length: 16
DNA: TGTGCCAGCAGCTCAGACAGGGTAGCCACTAATGAAAAACTGTTTTTT
CDR3: CASSSDRVATNEKLFF

size: NA
D: TRBD2
J: TRBJ2-1
V: TRBV6-4
length: 15
DNA: TGTGCCAGCAGAGCGAGTAGCGGGAGGGCCAATGAGCAGTTCTTC
CDR3: CASRASSGRANEQFF

size: NA
D: NA
J: TRBJ2-1
V: TRBV7-6
length: 16
DNA: TGTGCCAGCACCGCCGCCGGGGAGAGCTCCTACAATGAGCAGTTCTTC
CDR3: CASTAAGESSYNEQFF

size: NA
D: TRBD1
J: TRBJ1-2
V: TRBV28
length: 13
DNA: TGTGCCAGCAGTTTAGGGACAGGCTATGGCTACACCTTC
CDR3: CASSLGTGYGYTF

size: NA
D: NA
J: TRBJ2-1
V: TRBV7-9
length: 17
DNA: TGTGCCAGCAGCTTATCTCTTTTTGCGGGACCCTACAATGAGCAGTTCTTC
CDR3: CASSLSLFAGPYNEQFF

size: NA
D: NA
J: TRBJ1-4
V: TRBV12-5
length: 16
DNA: TGTGCTAGTGGTTTGGTAATAGGGGCCAGGGATGAAAAACTGTTTTTT
CDR3: CASGLVIGARDEKLFF

size: NA
D: NA
J: TRBJ2-3
V: TRBV2
length: 14
DNA: TGTGCCGTAAACAGGAGAGAGAGCGCAGATACGCAGTATTTT
CDR3: CAVNRRESADTQYF

size: NA
D: NA
J: TRBJ2-3
V: TRBV7-3
length: 15
DNA: TGTGCCAGCAGCTTAACCCCAGGATTCACAGATACGCAGTATTTT
CDR3: CASSLTPGFTDTQYF

size: NA
D: TRBD2
J: TRBJ2-7
V: TRBV7-2
length: 14
DNA: TGTGCCAGCAGCCCGGGACTAGCGGGCTACGAGCAGTACTTC
CDR3: CASSPGLAGYEQYF